These 28 T cell receptor beta chains were all obtained from the same sample, sequenced in a study of T cell repertoires in cytomegalovirus infection. The antigens for these receptors are not known. TCRdb used MiXCR to reprocess the reads, holding one entry per CDR3 protein. The data contain about 830,000 distinct CDR3 sequences, 32% of them seen just once; the ten biggest clones take up 12%. This specimen was cultured CD8+ T cells from PBMCs, taken from culture after CMV antigen stimulation. These receptors came from a human donor in good health (CMV status not recorded). Some clones in this sample may be carry-over from other donors' samples.

This clonotype was counted only a few times. This sequence joins TRBV7-9 and TRBJ1-2; possibly TRBD1 for D (6 bases). The length of the CDR3 is 13 residues. Germline CDR1 reads SEHNR; CDR2 reads FQNEAQ (reference sequence). V shed 6 bases and J shed 7 bases, with 15 bases lying between them. This CDR3 reads CASRSGGCCGYTF. In DNA form, the CDR3 reads TGTGCCAGCAGGTCGGGGGGCTGCTGTGGCTACACCTTC.

The chain recombines TRBV6-1 with TRBJ2-5; D is undetermined. CDR3 length equals 16 residues. Germline values: CDR1 MNHNS, CDR2 SASEGT. Deletions cut 0 bases from V and 3 bases from J, with 14 bases between. CDR3 coding DNA: TGTGCCAGCAGTGAAGCAGGCCTAAAAGGAGAAGAGACCCAGTACTTC. Amino acids: CASSEAGLKGEETQYF.

This clonotype has only a few counts. The J gene is TRBJ2-1, the V gene TRBV7-9, with TRBD1 matching 7 bases. Trimming cost V 5 bases and J 2 bases; bases outside gene matches: 6. Germline values: CDR1 SEHNR, CDR2 FQNEAQ (reference sequence). The CDR3 sequence is 15 residues long. The CDR3 sequence: CASSLTGDAYNEQFF. In nucleotides, the CDR3 is TGTGCCAGCAGCCTTACAGGGGACGCCTACAATGAGCAGTTCTTC.

V is TRBV14 and J is TRBJ2-3; D is ambiguous. Germline CDR1 SGHDN, CDR2 FVKESK. The CDR3 spans 14 residues. Deletions cut 5 bases from V and 3 bases from J, with 12 bases between. The CDR3 nucleotides are TGTGCCAGCAGCTTACGGATGTGGACAGATACGCAGTATTTT. Encoded protein: CASSLRMWTDTQYF. The entire variable domain, with the rest obtained from reference TRBV14 and TRBJ2-3, is as follows: EAGVTQFPSHSVIEKGQTVTLRCDPISGHDNLYWYRRVMGKEIKFLLHFVKESKQDESGMPNNRFLAERTGGTYSTLKVQPAELEDSGVYFCASSLRMWTDTQYFGPGTRLTVL.

V gene TRBV28 combines with J gene TRBJ2-1; either TRBD1 or TRBD2 may fit D (6 bases each). The CDR3 has 13 amino acids. Germline CDR1 is MDHEN and CDR2 is SYDVKM. V gave up 4 bases and J gave up 9 bases, with 13 bases separating them. CDR3 DNA sequence: TGTGCCAGCAGTTATGAGGGGGGCCCTGAGCAGTTCTTC. It translates to CASSYEGGPEQFF.

This clonotype was counted between two and nine times. The chain is built from TRBV4-1 and TRBJ1-6; D gene uncertain. The V end was cut by 0 bases, the J end by 7 bases, with 7 bases between. The CDR3 sequence is 14 residues long. Germline V gives CDR1 MGHRA, CDR2 YSYEKL. CDR3 coding DNA: TGCGCCAGCAGCCAAGAAGTGGGGAATTCACCCCTCCACTTT. Its protein product is CASSQEVGNSPLHF.

There are many counts of this clonotype. This chain joins TRBV7-8 and TRBJ1-5; 7 bases are shared with TRBD1. V was clipped by 5 bases and J by 8 bases; unmatched bases: 9. Germline lookup yields CDR1 SGHVS and CDR2 FQNEAQ. The CDR3 runs to 14 residues. The chain's CDR3 is CASSPRTGSEPQHF. CDR3 bases: TGTGCCAGCAGCCCTAGGACAGGTTCGGAGCCCCAGCATTTT.

This clonotype has a count of ten or more. The chain links TRBV7-2 to TRBJ2-7, with D possibly being TRBD1 (6 bases). Trimming removed 5 bases at V and 3 bases at J, with 8 bases between. CDR3 length: 12 amino acids. CDR1 is SGHTA and CDR2 is FQGNSA in the germline V gene. CDR3 region: CASSPTGYEQYV. The CDR3, as DNA: TGTGCCAGCAGCCCGACAGGCTACGAGCAGTACGTC.

The chain is built from TRBV7-6 and TRBJ2-1; D uncertain. The CDR3 runs 15 residues. Trimming removed 3 bases at V and 5 bases at J, with 14 bases between. The germline V gene has CDR1 SGHVS and CDR2 FNYEAQ. The CDR3 spells CASSFIGRMDNEQFF. The CDR3 bases are TGTGCCAGCAGCTTTATCGGCAGGATGGACAATGAGCAGTTCTTC.

This clonotype was counted only a few times. The V call is TRBV9, the J call TRBJ1-2; possible D gene TRBD1, 6 bases. The ends were cut back, 3 bases at V and 8 bases at J, with 17 bases in the middle. Germline V CDR1 and CDR2: SGDLS, YYNGEE. There are 14 residues in the CDR3. CDR3 sequence (DNA): TGTGCCAGCAGCGCCGGGGGGCCAGGTGTGGGCTACACCTTC. It specifies CASSAGGPGVGYTF.

The gene calls are TRBV20-1 and TRBJ1-5; 7 nucleotides line up with TRBD1. Germline lookup yields CDR1 DFQATT and CDR2 SNEGSKA (reference sequence). The CDR3 covers 16 residues. The ends lost 3 bases at V and 0 bases at J; junction bases unmatched: 8. CDR3 coding DNA: TGCAGTGCTAGCCGCGGACAGGTCTATAGCAATCAGCCCCAGCATTTT. It encodes CSASRGQVYSNQPQHF.

J is TRBJ2-3 and V is TRBV20-1; TRBD2 matches at 9 bases. V shed 4 bases, J shed 3 bases, and the junction held 14 bases outside the gene matches. There are 17 residues in the CDR3. The germline V gene encodes CDR1 DFQATT and CDR2 SNEGSKA (reference sequence). CDR3 in amino acids: CSAISRGRGLETDTQYF. The DNA for the CDR3 is TGCAGTGCTATTAGTCGCGGGAGGGGACTGGAGACAGATACGCAGTATTTT.

The chain carries TRBV12-3 or TRBV12-4 and TRBJ2-1; TRBD2 matches 11 bases. After removal of 7 bases from V and 3 bases from J, the junction contained 5 bases not matched to a gene. The CDR3 covers 15 residues. DNA of the CDR3: TGTGCCAGCATAACGACTAGCGGGATCTACAATGAGCAGTTCTTC. Its protein product is CASITTSGIYNEQFF.

This chain joins TRBV12-3 or TRBV12-4 and TRBJ1-6, with a tentative D call TRBD1 (5 bases). V was cut by 5 bases and J by 16 bases, with 12 bases left in between. CDR3 size: 11 residues. CDR3 DNA sequence: TGTGCCAGCAGTCCCGGGACGGAGCTCCACTTT. This translates into CASSPGTELHF.

V and J are TRBV9 and TRBJ2-7, with 8 bases aligning to TRBD2. V shed 1 base, J shed 2 bases, and the junction held 8 bases outside the gene matches. The CDR3 is 16 amino acids. Per germline, CDR1 SGDLS and CDR2 YYNGEE. As DNA, the CDR3 is TGTGCCAGCAGCGTATCGGAAGAGCGGGGGACCTACGAGCAGTACTTC. The encoded protein is CASSVSEERGTYEQYF.

This chain uses TRBV29-1 with TRBJ2-3, with TRBD1 as a possible D gene (6 bases). Germline CDR1 is SQVTM and CDR2 is ANQGSEA. V was shortened by 7 bases and J by 2 bases, with 13 bases between the two germline ends. The CDR3 sequence is 13 residues long. The CDR3 DNA reads TGCAGCGAACAACAGGGTTCCACAGATACGCAGTATTTT. It yields the protein CSEQQGSTDTQYF.

The genes are TRBV10-3 and TRBJ1-5; no reliable D call. Germline V CDR1 and CDR2: ENHRY, SYGVKD. Trimming left V 0 bases short and J 5 bases short, with 11 bases between. The CDR3 has 15 residues. CDR3 region: CAISESERLDQPQHF. DNA for the CDR3: TGTGCCATCAGTGAGTCGGAACGGCTAGATCAGCCCCAGCATTTT.

The rearrangement joins TRBV5-1 to TRBJ2-1; TRBD1 aligns across 9 bases. This CDR3 spans 18 amino acids. Unmatched junction bases numbered 21, after V lost 7 bases and J lost 7 bases. The germline gives CDR1 SGHRS, CDR2 YFSETQ. For the CDR3, the DNA is TGCGCCAGCGGGGGGGATCAACAGGGGGCTACGATTTGGAATGAGCAGTTCTTC. As protein: CASGGDQQGATIWNEQFF.

This clonotype was seen a few times. The chain couples TRBV20-1 to TRBJ2-2, with D possibly being TRBD2 (6 bases). Germline values: CDR1 DFQATT, CDR2 SNEGSKA (reference sequence). The CDR3 has 17 residues. V was trimmed by 5 bases and J by 6 bases, leaving 25 bases between them. In nucleotides, the CDR3 is TGCAGTGCTGTCCGGGACCGCGGGGTCCGAAATTCCGGGGAGCTGTTTTTT. This gives the protein CSAVRDRGVRNSGELFF.

V gene TRBV19 combines with J gene TRBJ2-1; the match to TRBD1 covers 7 bases. After removal of 6 bases from V and 4 bases from J, the junction contained 9 bases not matched to a gene. The CDR3 length is 15 residues. CDR1 and CDR2 from the germline V gene are LNHDA and SQIVND (reference sequence). The DNA of the CDR3 is TGTGCCAGTAGCCACACAGGGGCTACGTACAATGAGCAGTTCTTC. Translated, it gives CASSHTGATYNEQFF.

This clonotype was observed a handful of times. The chain is built from TRBV28 and TRBJ2-1; 9 bases align to TRBD2. Germline CDR1 MDHEN, CDR2 SYDVKM. There are 14 residues in the CDR3. J lost 7 bases, V lost 1 base, and 2 bases had no gene match. CDR3 bases: TGTGCCAGCAGTTTATCGCTAGCGGGGAATGAGCAGTTCTTC. This encodes CASSLSLAGNEQFF.

This clonotype was seen a single time. The gene calls are TRBV29-1 and TRBJ1-1; 11 nucleotides match TRBD1. The CDR3 contains 13 residues. The germline V gene has CDR1 SQVTM and CDR2 ANQGSEA. The V gene end was trimmed by 6 bases and the J gene end by 5 bases; junction bases not matched to a gene: 5. CDR3: CSVGGQGGTEAFF. The DNA for the CDR3 is TGCAGCGTGGGGGGACAGGGGGGAACTGAAGCTTTCTTT. The full variable domain, with the rest looked up from reference TRBV29-1 and TRBJ1-1, is SAVISQKPSRDICQRGTSLTIQCQVDSQVTMMFWYRQQPGQSLTLIATANQGSEATYESGFVIDKFPISRPNLTFSTLTVSNMSPEDSSIYLCSVGGQGGTEAFFGQGTRLTVV.

There are a few counts of this clonotype. The chain employs TRBV7-9 and TRBJ1-5; D remains ambiguous. Trimming pared 4 bases from V and 4 bases from J, leaving 14 bases between. From germline, CDR1 is SEHNR and CDR2 FQNEAQ (reference sequence). This CDR3 has 15 amino acids. CDR3 loop: CASSSTEGYNQPQHF. The CDR3 DNA is TGTGCCAGCAGCTCGACGGAGGGCTATAATCAGCCCCAGCATTTT.

The chain carries TRBV7-3 and TRBJ1-2; a weak D match, TRBD1 (6 bases). Per germline, CDR1 SGHTA and CDR2 FQGTGA. Trimming left V 2 bases short and J 8 bases short, with 12 bases between. This CDR3 is 13 amino acids long. The CDR3 coding sequence is TGTGCCAGCAGCTTAGGGGGCCCGGAGGGCTACACCTTC. Translation gives CASSLGGPEGYTF.

The sample holds many counts of this clonotype. This chain joins TRBV7-6 and TRBJ2-7; 7 positions agree with TRBD1. Trimming took 5 bases from V and 2 from J; bases not matched to a gene: 9. Germline V CDR1 and CDR2: SGHVS, FNYEAQ. This CDR3 region has 15 residues. The CDR3 here is CASSPDRANTYEQYV. The CDR3 nucleotides read TGTGCCAGCAGCCCAGACAGGGCGAATACCTACGAGCAGTACGTC.

The rearrangement links TRBV6-8 to TRBJ2-3; 10 nucleotides line up with TRBD1. CDR3 length equals 15 residues. The germline CDR1 and CDR2 sequences are MNHGY and SAAAGT. The V and J ends lost 8 bases and 11 bases, in that order; junction bases with no gene match: 16. The DNA of the CDR3 is TGTGCCAGCGGACCCTCCGGGACAGGGGTTTCTGTGCAGTATTTT. This translates into CASGPSGTGVSVQYF.

This rearrangement joins TRBV2 to TRBJ1-6; D possibly corresponds to TRBD1 (6 bases). Germline values: CDR1 SNHLY, CDR2 FYNNEI. Trimming shortened V by 8 bases and J by 5 bases, and 10 bases separated the two germline ends. CDR3 length: 13 amino acids. CDR3 region: CASRDTNNSPLHF. CDR3 nucleotides: TGTGCCAGCCGGGACACCAATAATTCACCCCTCCACTTT.

To note about this clonotype: One end of the junction does not line up with germline, which may come from a read error. The chain uses TRBV4-1 and TRBJ2-3; possible D gene TRBD2, 6 bases. The CDR3 is made up of 15 amino acids. From germline, CDR1 is MGHRA and CDR2 YSYEKL. The chain's CDR3 is CASSQVAGSTDTQYF. CDR3 in DNA: TGTGCCAGCAGCCAAGTCGCGGGGAGCACAGATACGCAGTATTTT.